The entry below gives a single TCR beta chain sequence along with its context. Assay used: immunoSEQ multiplex PCR; TCRdb lists only in-frame clones, some missing. Of over 80,000 clones listed, 78% are singletons. These data come from a study of PD-1 blockade in classical Hodgkin lymphoma. Time point meaning: cycle 4 day 1 (C4D1), after 5 to 7 weeks of nivolumab. No patient escaped relapse after autologous stem cell transplantation, and brentuximab vedotin exposure varied. CDR1 SEHNR and CDR2 FQNEAQ come from the germline V gene (reference sequence). V was pared by 7 bases and J by 2 bases, with 14 bases between. The CDR3 spans 14 residues.

Material: peripheral blood mononuclear cells (PBMCs), obtained before the fourth cycle of nivolumab. The receptor was derived from a human donor with classical Hodgkin lymphoma. The chain recombines TRBV7-9 with TRBJ1-1; D not resolved. CDR3 amino acids: CASTSFGGNTEAFF. The DNA for the CDR3 is TGTGCCAGCACCTCGTTCGGAGGAAACACTGAAGCTTTCTTT.